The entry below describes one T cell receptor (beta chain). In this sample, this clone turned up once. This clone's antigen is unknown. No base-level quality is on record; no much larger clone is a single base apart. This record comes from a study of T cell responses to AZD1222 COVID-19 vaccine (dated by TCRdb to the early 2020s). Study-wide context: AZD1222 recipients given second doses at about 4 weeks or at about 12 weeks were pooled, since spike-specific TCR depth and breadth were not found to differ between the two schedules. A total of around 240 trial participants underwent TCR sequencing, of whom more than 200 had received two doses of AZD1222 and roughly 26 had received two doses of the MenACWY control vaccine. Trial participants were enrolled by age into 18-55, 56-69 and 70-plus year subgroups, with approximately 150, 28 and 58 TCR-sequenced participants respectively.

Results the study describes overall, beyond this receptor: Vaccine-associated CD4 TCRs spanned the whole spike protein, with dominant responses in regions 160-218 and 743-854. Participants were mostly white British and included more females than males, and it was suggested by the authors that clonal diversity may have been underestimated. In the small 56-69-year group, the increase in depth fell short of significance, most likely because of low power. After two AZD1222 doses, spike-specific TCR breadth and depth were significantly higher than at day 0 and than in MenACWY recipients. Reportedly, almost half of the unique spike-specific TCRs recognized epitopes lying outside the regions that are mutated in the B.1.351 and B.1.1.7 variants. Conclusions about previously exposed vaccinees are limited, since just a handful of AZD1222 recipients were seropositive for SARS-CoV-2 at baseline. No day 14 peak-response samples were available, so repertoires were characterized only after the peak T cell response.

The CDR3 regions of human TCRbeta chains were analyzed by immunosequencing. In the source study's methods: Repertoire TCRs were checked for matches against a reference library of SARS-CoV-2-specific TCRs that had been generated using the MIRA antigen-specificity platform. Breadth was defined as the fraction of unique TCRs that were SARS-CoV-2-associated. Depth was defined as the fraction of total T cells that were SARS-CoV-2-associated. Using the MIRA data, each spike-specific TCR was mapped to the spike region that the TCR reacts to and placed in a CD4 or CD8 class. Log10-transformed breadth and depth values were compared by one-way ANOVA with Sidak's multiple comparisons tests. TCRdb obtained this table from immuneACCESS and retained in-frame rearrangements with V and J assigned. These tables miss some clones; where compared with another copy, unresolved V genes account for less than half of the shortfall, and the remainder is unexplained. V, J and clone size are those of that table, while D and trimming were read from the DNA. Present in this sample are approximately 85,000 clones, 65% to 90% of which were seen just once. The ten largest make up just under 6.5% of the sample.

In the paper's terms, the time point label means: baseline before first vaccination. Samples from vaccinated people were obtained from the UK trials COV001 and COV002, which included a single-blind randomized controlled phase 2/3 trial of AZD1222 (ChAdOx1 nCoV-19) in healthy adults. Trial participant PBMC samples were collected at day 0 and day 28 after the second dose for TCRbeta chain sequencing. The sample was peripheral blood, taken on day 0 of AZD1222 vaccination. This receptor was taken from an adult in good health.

CDR3 sequence: CASSAGTSGGAETQYF. The DNA sequence is given as TGTGCCAGCAGCGCCGGGACTAGCGGGGGGGCAGAGACCCAGTACTTC. Here the chain combines TRBV7-2 and TRBJ2-5; TRBD2 lines up with 16 middle nucleotides. Measured from the cysteine to the phenylalanine, the CDR3 is 16 residues long. Only CDR3 DNA remains: 48 bases, in frame from the first base. Based on the germline V gene, the CDR1 and CDR2 sequences are SGHTA and FQGNSA. Trimming accounts for 5 bases at V and 4 bases at J, while the number of junction bases matched to no gene is 4.